The source of this T cell receptor beta chain is a study of cytomegalovirus exposure and HLA in healthy donors. Study outcomes and limitations: Cytomegalovirus association was listed for 150 or so TCR beta chains.

The PCR contained 60 Vbeta and 13 Jbeta primers. Using immunoSEQ multiplex PCR, the repertoire was profiled, and TCRdb retains in-frame clones only, with some absent. The sample records 150,000 to 180,000 clones, approximately 72% being singletons. Turning to this clone: The antigen is unknown.

The sample consisted of PBMCs. This sequence originates from a man between 18 and 35 years old in good health and CMV-seronegative.

CDR3: CSVPFRTSGGYTEAFF. In nucleotides, the CDR3 is TGCAGCGTCCCATTCCGGACTTCAGGAGGTTACACTGAAGCTTTCTTT. V usage is TRBV29-1 and J usage is TRBJ1-1; D ambiguous. This CDR3 spans 16 amino acids. Trimming stripped 6 bases from V and 3 bases from J, with 23 bases between. Germline loops: CDR1 SQVTM, CDR2 ANQGSEA.